A selection of T cell receptor beta chains follows, all from one sample in a study of blood T cells in healthy people across ages. TCRdb re-analysed the 5' RACE reads in MiXCR, keeping a single row per CDR3 protein. The sample carries 700,000 to 1,000,000 distinct CDR3 sequences, 40% to 50% recorded once. Sequencing was performed on blood. The receptors come from a man aged 60 to 75 in good health. Both conserved end residues are trimmed from each CDR3.

v_call | cdr3_aa
TRBV9 | ANSAGQGAPF
TRBV7-9 | ASSLRPGPYGYT
TRBV7-2 | ASSLAGTGGYEQY
TRBV20-1 | SASSQINTGELF
TRBV20-1 | SARVERNEQF
TRBV20-1 | SARDGRASGGALDEQF
TRBV7-6 | ASSLALNYEQY
TRBV30 | AWSFGSEKLF
TRBV4-1 | ASSLTSGLAGNEQF
TRBV21-1 | ASSSWIYEQY
TRBV6-2/TRBV6-3 | ASTDWGGAGAF
TRBV7-9 | ASGLGHTYEQY
TRBV7-2 | ASSLGEAWGAPGELF
TRBV7-2 | ASNSPGGPGDTQY
TRBV29-1 | SVRPGTRNGGTQY
TRBV11-2 | ASSSAGGVEGYT
TRBV20-1 | SARVATGPSYEQY
TRBV4-3 | ASSQYGSGNTIY
TRBV20-1 | SARGGGGGKNTEAF
TRBV10-3 | ATQRDSRETQY
TRBV4-3 | ASSQDGGLAGGFSEQF
TRBV6-5 | ASRKGRALGANVLT
TRBV2 | ASSEETGDAF
TRBV6-2/TRBV6-3 | ASSYSGRGSNQPQH
TRBV10-3 | AIRPGQGANEQF
TRBV7-2 | ASSKRTSGGVGVDTQY
TRBV7-3 | ASSLLAGYEQF
TRBV3-1 | ASSQESSTEAF
TRBV19 | ASSIQSWPNEKLF
TRBV30 | AWSPQLAGGTNEQF
TRBV27 | ASTPTSGLAGGSYEQY
TRBV20-1 | SASDHGQGCEKLF
TRBV4-3 | ASSQEGRASGPF
TRBV4-3 | ASSQDPQSAGGTDTQY
TRBV2 | ASSKDSREQF
TRBV7-2 | ASSITGGGGQPQH